What follows are 27 T cell receptor beta chains derived from one specimen sequenced in a study of T cell responses to AZD1222 COVID-19 vaccine. Measured with immunoSEQ multiplex PCR; TCRdb has only the in-frame clones, and not every one. The sample yields approximately 77,000 clones, about 91% seen once. The sequencing used peripheral blood, collected on day 0 of MenACWY control vaccination. The receptors shown here come from an adult in good health.

As regards this clone: Other DNA sequences within the sample encode an identical CDR3. CDR3 sequence: CASSSGSYNEQFF. As DNA, the CDR3 is TGTGCCAGCAGCTCCGGCTCCTACAATGAGCAGTTCTTC. The V call is TRBV7-2, the J call TRBJ2-1; unclear D gene. Per the germline V gene, CDR1 is SGHTA and CDR2 is FQGNSA. Trimming removed 4 bases at V and 0 bases at J, with 4 bases between. This CDR3 spans 13 amino acids.

The rearrangement uses TRBV5-4 and TRBJ2-7, with TRBD1 matching over 8 bases. There are 16 residues in the CDR3. V lost 0 bases, J lost 6 bases, and 11 bases stayed unmatched. Germline loops: CDR1 SGHNT, CDR2 YYREEE (reference sequence). The CDR3, as DNA: TGTGCCAGCAGCTTGGGTCAGGGGGCGGACCCCCTCGAGCAGTACTTC. Protein product: CASSLGQGADPLEQYF.

CDR3 loop: CASSQDLLAGTDEQFF. In DNA form, the CDR3 reads TGTGCCAGCAGCCAAGATTTACTAGCGGGAACCGATGAGCAGTTCTTC. V gene TRBV3-1 (or the pseudogene TRBV3-2) combines with J gene TRBJ2-1; 10 nucleotides agree with TRBD2. The germline V gene encodes CDR1 LGHDT and CDR2 YNNKEL (reference sequence). The CDR3 contains 16 residues. The junction had 7 bases not matched to a gene; V was cut back by 0 bases and J by 8 bases.

V is TRBV5-1 and J is TRBJ2-3, with D possibly being TRBD1 (6 bases). Germline assignment: CDR1 SGHRS and CDR2 YFSETQ. Trimming shortened V by 1 base and J by 3 bases, and 12 bases separated the two germline ends. This CDR3 contains 15 residues. This chain's CDR3 is CASSLSAGATDTQYF. CDR3 sequence (DNA): TGCGCCAGCAGCTTGTCAGCAGGGGCGACAGATACGCAGTATTTT. The variable domain in full, completed from reference TRBV5-1 and TRBJ2-3, reads KAGVTQTPRYLIKTRGQQVTLSCSPISGHRSVSWYQQTPGQGLQFLFEYFSETQRNKGNFPGRFSGRQFSNSRSEMNVSTLELGDSALYLCASSLSAGATDTQYFGPGTRLTVL.

The chain carries TRBV19 and TRBJ2-5; D is possibly TRBD1 (6 bases). This CDR3 has 14 amino acids. The germline gives CDR1 LNHDA, CDR2 SQIVND (reference sequence). The V end was cut by 5 bases, the J end by 7 bases, with 17 bases between. CDR3 protein: CASSATGPQRTQYF. The CDR3 region has the DNA TGTGCCAGTAGTGCGACAGGTCCCCAGAGGACCCAGTACTTC.

The chain links TRBV11-2 to TRBJ2-3; no clear D. The V gene's germline CDR1 is SGHAT and CDR2 FQNNGV. There are 15 residues in the CDR3. The V and J ends lost 2 bases and 2 bases respectively, with 11 bases between them. CDR3 DNA: TGTGCCAGCAGCTTATTAACTGCATCCACAGATACGCAGTATTTT. Amino acid sequence: CASSLLTASTDTQYF. The complete variable domain, with remaining parts taken from reference TRBV11-2 and TRBJ2-3, reads EAGVAQSPRYKIIEKRQSVAFWCNPISGHATLYWYQQILGQGPKLLIQFQNNGVVDDSQLPKDRFSAERLKGVDSTLKIQPAKLEDSAVYLCASSLLTASTDTQYFGPGTRLTVL.

The chain recombines TRBV7-2 with TRBJ2-6, with D possibly being TRBD1 or TRBD2 (5 bases each). Looked up from germline, CDR1 is SGHTA and CDR2 is FQGNSA. The V gene lost 7 bases and the J gene lost 0 bases, with 22 bases spanning the gap. The CDR3 extends over 19 amino acids. The CDR3 DNA reads as TGTGCCAGCACCCCAGGTGTACGGCCAGGGACCTCTGGGGCCAACGTCCTGACTTTC. Protein: CASTPGVRPGTSGANVLTF.

The chain employs TRBV28 and TRBJ1-2, with TRBD1 matching over 7 bases. The ends lost 4 bases at V and 2 bases at J; junction bases unmatched: 13. The CDR3 covers 17 residues. CDR1 is MDHEN, CDR2 SYDVKM, per germline. The CDR3 region is CASSSPIPRGGNYGYTF. DNA for the CDR3: TGTGCCAGCAGTTCCCCAATCCCCAGGGGGGGGAACTATGGCTACACCTTC.

This chain uses TRBV7-9 with TRBJ2-5; 7 nucleotides line up with TRBD1. The germline V gene encodes CDR1 SEHNR and CDR2 FQNEAQ (reference sequence). Trimming removed 3 bases from V and 5 bases from J; junction bases left unmatched: 6. This CDR3 has 14 amino acids. The CDR3: CASSFFDREETQYF. The CDR3 DNA sequence: TGTGCCAGCAGCTTTTTCGACAGGGAGGAGACCCAGTACTTC.

The genes are TRBV9 and TRBJ1-2, with no clear D. Per germline, CDR1 SGDLS and CDR2 YYNGEE. The CDR3 has 14 residues. The germline V and J ends were trimmed by 0 bases and 0 bases, with 6 bases remaining between them. The CDR3 reads CASSVDMTNYGYTF. CDR3 sequence (DNA): TGTGCCAGCAGCGTAGACATGACTAACTATGGCTACACCTTC.

DNA for the CDR3: TGTGCCAGCAGCTCAAGGGACAGAACTTATGAAGCTTTCTTT. This encodes CASSSRDRTYEAFF. This chain uses TRBV11-3 with TRBJ1-1; 7 positions match TRBD1. V was clipped by 4 bases and J by 7 bases; unmatched bases: 9. CDR1 and CDR2 (germline): SGHNT, YENEEA. The CDR3 length is 14 residues.

The genes are TRBV5-1 and TRBJ2-7, with D tentatively TRBD1 (6 bases). CDR3 size: 13 residues. Germline V gives CDR1 SGHRS, CDR2 YFSETQ. V lost 0 bases and J lost 6, with 10 bases in between. DNA of the CDR3: TGCGCCAGCAGCTTGGGCCTAGGGGGCGAGCAGTACTTC. Protein sequence: CASSLGLGGEQYF. Complete variable domain (other parts from reference TRBV5-1 and TRBJ2-7): KAGVTQTPRYLIKTRGQQVTLSCSPISGHRSVSWYQQTPGQGLQFLFEYFSETQRNKGNFPGRFSGRQFSNSRSEMNVSTLELGDSALYLCASSLGLGGEQYFGPGTRLTVT.

The genes are TRBV29-1 and TRBJ1-1, with a possible D match to TRBD1 (6 bases). CDR3 length: 13 residues. V lost 0 bases and J lost 5, with 10 bases in between. Germline lookup yields CDR1 SQVTM and CDR2 ANQGSEA. The CDR3 coding sequence is TGCAGCGTTGAAGAAGGGGGAGGAACTGAAGCTTTCTTT. Residues: CSVEEGGGTEAFF.

The V call is TRBV25-1, the J call TRBJ1-6; D possibly corresponds to TRBD1 (6 bases). From germline, CDR1 is MGHDK and CDR2 SYGVNS. CDR3 size: 13 residues. Trimming shortened V by 5 bases and J by 8 bases, and 10 bases separated the two germline ends. In nucleotides, the CDR3 is TGTGCCAGCAGTCGGGCAGGGGATTCACCCCTCCACTTT. As protein: CASSRAGDSPLHF.

The CDR3 spells CASSEALGGYNEQFF. DNA of the CDR3: TGTGCCAGCAGTGAAGCCTTAGGTGGCTACAATGAGCAGTTCTTC. This sequence joins TRBV2 and TRBJ2-1; D gene unclear. The germline CDR1 and CDR2 sequences are SNHLY and FYNNEI. Trimming stripped 0 bases from V and 3 bases from J, with 9 bases between. CDR3 size: 15 residues.

The chain couples TRBV4-3 to TRBJ2-2; D is perhaps TRBD2 (5 bases). The CDR3 totals 13 residues. V was clipped by 2 bases and J by 5 bases, with 6 bases between them. The germline V gene has CDR1 LGHNA and CDR2 YSLEER. The CDR3 DNA follows: TGCGCCAGCAGCCAAAGGACTACCGGGGAGCTGTTTTTT. As protein: CASSQRTTGELFF.

The CDR3 spells CASSLDANTGELFF. CDR3 nucleotides: TGCGCCAGCAGCTTAGACGCGAACACCGGGGAGCTGTTTTTT. This sequence joins TRBV5-1 and TRBJ2-2; D call uncertain. V was shortened by 2 bases and J by 0 bases, with 5 bases between the two germline ends. The CDR3 is 14 amino acids. Germline CDR1 and CDR2: SGHRS and YFSETQ.

The V call is TRBV28, the J call TRBJ1-5; 12 nucleotides agree with TRBD1. The germline V gene encodes CDR1 MDHEN and CDR2 SYDVKM. This CDR3 has 14 amino acids. CDR3: CAGQGAHSNQPQHF. The CDR3 nucleotides read TGTGCGGGACAGGGGGCCCATAGCAATCAGCCCCAGCATTTT.

The chain combines TRBV28 with TRBJ1-3; D is unclear. CDR3 length equals 14 residues. Trimming took off 2 bases at V and 6 bases at J, with 11 bases between the two ends. Germline loops: CDR1 MDHEN, CDR2 SYDVKM. CDR3 DNA: TGTGCCAGCAGTTTACCGCGTGCCGCAAACACCATATATTTT. Protein: CASSLPRAANTIYF.

Only a few counts were recorded for this clone. V gene TRBV2 combines with J gene TRBJ2-7; weak D call: TRBD2 (6 bases). The CDR3 totals 15 residues. V gave up 7 bases and J gave up 2 bases, with 18 bases separating them. CDR1 is SNHLY, CDR2 FYNNEI, per germline. The CDR3 nucleotides are TGTGCCAGCAACTTGGGACTTCCCGGACCCTACGAGCAGTACTTC. Translating gives CASNLGLPGPYEQYF.

The rearrangement joins TRBV7-8 to TRBJ2-1; D uncertain. The CDR3 consists of 15 residues. Germline V gives CDR1 SGHVS, CDR2 FQNEAQ. V lost 1 base, J lost 0 bases, and 7 bases lay in between. This CDR3 reads CASSLVGNSYNEQFF. The CDR3 DNA reads as TGTGCCAGCAGCTTAGTAGGGAACTCCTACAATGAGCAGTTCTTC.

The chain employs TRBV4-3 and TRBJ2-1; the D gene is possibly TRBD1 (6 bases). The CDR3 is made up of 16 amino acids. Germline CDR1 reads LGHNA; CDR2 reads YSLEER. The germline V and J ends were trimmed by 1 base and 4 bases, with 14 bases remaining between them. CDR3 region: CASSQVNPTGYNEQFF. CDR3 sequence (DNA): TGCGCCAGCAGCCAAGTAAACCCGACAGGTTACAATGAGCAGTTCTTC.

This clone was counted once. The chain employs TRBV7-3 and TRBJ2-1; D is unresolved. The germline CDR1 and CDR2 sequences are SGHTA and FQGTGA. The CDR3 spans 14 residues. Trimming took 5 bases from V and 3 from J, leaving 11 bases between them. This CDR3 is CASSPGRYYNEQFF. CDR3 DNA: TGTGCCAGCAGCCCCGGGCGATACTACAATGAGCAGTTCTTC. The full variable domain, rest sourced from reference TRBV7-3 and TRBJ2-1, is GAGVSQTPSNKVTEKGKYVELRCDPISGHTALYWYRQSLGQGPEFLIYFQGTGAADDSGLPNDRFFAVRPEGSVSTLKIQRTERGDSAVYLCASSPGRYYNEQFFGPGTRLTVL.

The chain employs TRBV28 and TRBJ2-7; unclear D gene. Germline V gene data show CDR1 as MDHEN and CDR2 as SYDVKM. The V gene lost 3 bases and the J gene lost 1 base, with 13 bases spanning the gap. This CDR3 is 15 amino acids long. Here the CDR3 reads CASSLIYPNSYEQYF. CDR3 nucleotide sequence: TGTGCCAGCAGTTTGATTTATCCGAATTCCTACGAGCAGTACTTC.

The rearrangement joins TRBV19 to TRBJ2-7, with D tentatively TRBD1 (6 bases). Trimming left V 2 bases short and J 0 bases short, with 11 bases between. In germline, CDR1 is LNHDA, CDR2 SQIVND (reference sequence). The CDR3 loop spans 15 amino acids. CDR3 DNA: TGTGCCAGTAGTATATCGGCAGGGGCCTCCTACGAGCAGTACTTC. This translates into CASSISAGASYEQYF.

This chain uses TRBV19 with TRBJ2-3; a possible D gene is TRBD1 (6 bases). V lost 6 bases and J lost 2, with 18 bases in between. Germline V gene sequence: CDR1 LNHDA, CDR2 SQIVND (reference sequence). CDR3 length equals 16 residues. The CDR3 nucleotides read TGTGCCAGTAGGCCGAACGCCGAGGGGGACACAGATACGCAGTATTTT. This encodes CASRPNAEGDTDTQYF.

This sequence joins TRBV5-1 and TRBJ1-4, with D hard to call. The germline V gene encodes CDR1 SGHRS and CDR2 YFSETQ. The CDR3 extends over 14 amino acids. The V gene lost 5 bases and the J gene lost 0 bases, with 8 bases spanning the gap. The CDR3 nucleotides read TGCGCCAGCAGTGAAGGGCCAACTAATGAAAAACTGTTTTTT. Translated, it gives CASSEGPTNEKLFF.